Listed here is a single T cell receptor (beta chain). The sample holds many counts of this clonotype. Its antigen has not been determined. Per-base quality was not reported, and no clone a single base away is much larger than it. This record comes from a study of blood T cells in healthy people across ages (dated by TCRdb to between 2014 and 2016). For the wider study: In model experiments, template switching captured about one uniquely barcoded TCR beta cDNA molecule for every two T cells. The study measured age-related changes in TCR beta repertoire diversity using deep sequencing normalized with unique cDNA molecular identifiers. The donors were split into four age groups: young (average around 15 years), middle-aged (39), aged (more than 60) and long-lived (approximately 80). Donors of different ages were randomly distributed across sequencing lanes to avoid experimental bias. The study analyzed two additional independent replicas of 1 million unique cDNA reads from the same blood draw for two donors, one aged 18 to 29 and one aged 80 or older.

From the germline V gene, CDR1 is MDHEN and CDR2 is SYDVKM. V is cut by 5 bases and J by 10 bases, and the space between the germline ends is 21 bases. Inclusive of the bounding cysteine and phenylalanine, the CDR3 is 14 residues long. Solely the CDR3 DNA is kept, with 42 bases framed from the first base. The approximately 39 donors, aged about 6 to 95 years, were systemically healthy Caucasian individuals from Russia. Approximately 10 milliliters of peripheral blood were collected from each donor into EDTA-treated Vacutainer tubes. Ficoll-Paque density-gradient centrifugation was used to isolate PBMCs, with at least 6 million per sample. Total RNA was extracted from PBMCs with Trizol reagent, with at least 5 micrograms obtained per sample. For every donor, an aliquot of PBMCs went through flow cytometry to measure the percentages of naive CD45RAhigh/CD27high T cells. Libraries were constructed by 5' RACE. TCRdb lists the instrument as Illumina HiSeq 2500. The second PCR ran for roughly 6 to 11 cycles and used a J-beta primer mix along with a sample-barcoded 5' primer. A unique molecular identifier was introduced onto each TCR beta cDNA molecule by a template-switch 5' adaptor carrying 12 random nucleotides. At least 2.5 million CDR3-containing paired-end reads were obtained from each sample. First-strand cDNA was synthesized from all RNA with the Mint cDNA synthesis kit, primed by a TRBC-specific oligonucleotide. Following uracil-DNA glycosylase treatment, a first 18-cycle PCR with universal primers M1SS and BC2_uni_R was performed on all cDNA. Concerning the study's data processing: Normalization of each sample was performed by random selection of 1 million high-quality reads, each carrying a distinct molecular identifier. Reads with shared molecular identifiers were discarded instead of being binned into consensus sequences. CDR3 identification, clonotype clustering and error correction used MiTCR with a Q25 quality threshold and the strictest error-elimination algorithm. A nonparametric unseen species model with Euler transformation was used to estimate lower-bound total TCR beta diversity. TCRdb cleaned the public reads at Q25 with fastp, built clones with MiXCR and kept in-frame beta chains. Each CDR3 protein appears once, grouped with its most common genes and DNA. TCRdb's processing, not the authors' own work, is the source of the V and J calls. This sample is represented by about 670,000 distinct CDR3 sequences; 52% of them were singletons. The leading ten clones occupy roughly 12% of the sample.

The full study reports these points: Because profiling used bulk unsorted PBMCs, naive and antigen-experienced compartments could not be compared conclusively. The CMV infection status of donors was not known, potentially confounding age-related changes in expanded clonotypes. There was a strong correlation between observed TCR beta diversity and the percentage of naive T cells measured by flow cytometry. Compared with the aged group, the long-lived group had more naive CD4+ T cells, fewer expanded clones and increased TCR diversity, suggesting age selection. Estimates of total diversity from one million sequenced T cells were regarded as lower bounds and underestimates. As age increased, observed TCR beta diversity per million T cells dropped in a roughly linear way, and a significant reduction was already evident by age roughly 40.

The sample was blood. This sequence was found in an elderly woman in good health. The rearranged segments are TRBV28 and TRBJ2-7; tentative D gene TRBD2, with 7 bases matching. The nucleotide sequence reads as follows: TGTGCCAGCAGTCTAGGACTAGTTCGGGGGGCCCAGTACTTC. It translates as CASSLGLVRGAQYF.